What follows are 3 T cell receptor beta chains derived from one specimen sequenced in a study of graft-versus-host responses after intestinal transplantation. For these TCRs, the target antigens are not known. Sequencing used immunoSEQ multiplex PCR; TCRdb keeps in-frame clones, though not all of them. The data hold about 41,000 clones, with approximately 95% observed a single time. The sequencing used unstimulated CD8+ T cells sorted from spleen or lymph node cells, collected before transplant. The receptor source for this set is a human donor who was the organ donor for an intestinal transplant.

The chain is built from TRBV13 and TRBJ2-5, with D possibly matching TRBD2 (5 bases). The V end was cut by 6 bases, the J end by 1 base, with 12 bases between. CDR1 and CDR2 (germline): PRHDT, FYEKMQ (reference sequence). This CDR3 comprises 14 residues. CDR3 coding DNA: TGTGCCAGCAGTGGACTGTTACTCCAAGAGACCCAGTACTTC. Its protein product is CASSGLLLQETQYF.

The gene calls are TRBV11-3 and TRBJ2-7; 9 bases line up with TRBD1. Germline CDR1 reads SGHNT; CDR2 reads YENEEA. V shed 0 bases, J shed 5 bases, and the junction held 5 bases outside the gene matches. This CDR3 is built from 15 residues. CDR3 sequence reads: CASSLDGGQGHEQYF. The CDR3 DNA sequence: TGTGCCAGCAGCTTAGATGGGGGACAGGGCCACGAGCAGTACTTC.

The chain couples TRBV7-3 to TRBJ2-3; 7 nucleotides align to TRBD1. The CDR3 is 13 amino acids. J was trimmed by 4 bases and V by 5 bases; bases with no gene match: 3. Germline-derived CDR1 and CDR2 are SGHTA and FQGTGA. CDR3 region: CASSTGTADTQYF. The CDR3 DNA is TGTGCCAGCAGCACCGGGACAGCAGATACGCAGTATTTT. The complete variable domain, with remaining parts taken from reference TRBV7-3 and TRBJ2-3, reads GAGVSQTPSNKVTEKGKYVELRCDPISGHTALYWYRQSLGQGPEFLIYFQGTGAADDSGLPNDRFFAVRPEGSVSTLKIQRTERGDSAVYLCASSTGTADTQYFGPGTRLTVL.